This is a list of T cell receptor beta chains from one sample in a study of cytomegalovirus exposure and HLA in healthy donors. Only in-frame clones appear in the TCRdb table, and some are missing; sequencing was by immunoSEQ multiplex PCR. The data hold under 55,000 clones, with 65% to 85% observed a single time. The sample comprised PBMCs. The source of these receptors is a man between 18 and 35 years old in good health and CMV-seronegative. CDR3s include the opening cysteine and the closing phenylalanine or tryptophan. A D gene is named only where the DNA matches it firmly. Where a row states a size, it is once, few, many or the class of an expanded clone; other rows omit it.

j_call v_call clone_size d_call cdr3_aa cdr3_nt
TRBJ1-2 TRBV6-4 NA TRBD1 CASSEQPGQGAKGYTF TGTGCCAGCAGCGAGCAGCCCGGACAGGGGGCTAAGGGCTACACCTTC
TRBJ1-4 TRBV6-1 NA NA CASREYRAATNEKLFF TGTGCCAGCAGAGAATACAGGGCTGCAACTAATGAAAAACTGTTTTTT
TRBJ2-1 TRBV5-1 NA NA CASRESRGYNEQFF TGCGCCAGCAGGGAGAGTCGCGGGTACAATGAGCAGTTCTTC
TRBJ2-7 TRBV10-3 NA TRBD1 CATAGTAMTYEQYF TGTGCCACCGCCGGGACAGCAATGACCTACGAGCAGTACTTC
TRBJ2-5 TRBV10-1 NA NA CASSEFPGMETQYF TGCGCCAGCAGTGAGTTTCCAGGGATGGAGACCCAGTACTTC
TRBJ2-1 TRBV7-6 few NA CASSLGGASYNEQFF TGTGCCAGCAGCTTAGGTGGGGCCTCCTACAATGAGCAGTTCTTC
TRBJ2-1 TRBV6-1 few NA CASSIVRNNEQFF TGTGCCAGCAGCATAGTGAGAAACAATGAGCAGTTCTTC
TRBJ1-2 TRBV7-8 few TRBD1 CASSSAQGANGYTF TGTGCCAGCAGCTCCGCACAGGGGGCGAATGGCTACACCTTC
TRBJ2-7 TRBV29-1 NA NA CSVGQRDWNSYEQYF TGCAGCGTTGGACAGAGGGACTGGAACTCCTACGAGCAGTACTTC
TRBJ2-1 TRBV25-1 once NA CATPGGHEQFF TGTGCCACCCCAGGGGGGCATGAGCAGTTCTTC
TRBJ1-1 TRBV6-5 NA TRBD1 CASSYTRTGEAFF TGTGCCAGCAGTTACACCCGGACAGGTGAAGCTTTCTTT
TRBJ1-2 TRBV7-9 once TRBD1 CASSFPGQGASYTF TGTGCCAGCAGCTTTCCGGGACAGGGGGCTAGCTACACCTTC
TRBJ2-5 TRBV7-6 NA NA CASSTGGETQYF TGTGCCAGCAGCACGGGCGGGGAGACCCAGTACTTC
TRBJ2-1 TRBV4-3 NA TRBD2 CASSQDLASGRGDEQFF TGCGCCAGCAGCCAAGATTTAGCTAGCGGGAGAGGGGATGAGCAGTTCTTC
TRBJ1-5 TRBV6-1 NA TRBD1 CASSAGTGSNQPQHF TGTGCCAGCAGTGCCGGGACAGGGAGCAATCAGCCCCAGCATTTT
TRBJ2-7 TRBV4-2 NA NA CASSQDGFFQYF TGTGCCAGCAGCCAAGACGGGTTTTTCCAGTACTTC
TRBJ1-1 TRBV27 NA NA CASTPAGLNTEAFF TGTGCCAGCACCCCCGCAGGCTTGAACACTGAAGCTTTCTTT
TRBJ2-1 TRBV7-6 NA TRBD1 CASSRDRVYNEQFF TGTGCCAGCAGCCGGGACAGGGTGTATAATGAGCAGTTCTTC
TRBJ2-7 TRBV19 NA NA CASSPQVGLEQYF TGTGCCAGTAGTCCTCAGGTAGGCCTCGAGCAGTACTTC
TRBJ1-1 TRBV4-3 NA NA CASSPRVGLNTEAFF TGCGCCAGCAGCCCCCGTGTCGGTTTGAACACTGAAGCTTTCTTT
TRBJ2-3 TRBV28 NA NA CASSWRGTDTQYF TGTGCCAGCAGTTGGCGGGGAACAGATACGCAGTATTTT
TRBJ1-2 TRBV6-5 NA TRBD1 CASSYLQGAGYTF TGTGCCAGCAGTTACTTGCAGGGGGCTGGCTACACCTTC
TRBJ2-5 TRBV6-6 few NA CVGAGGRETQYF TGTGTTGGCGCAGGAGGGAGGGAGACCCAGTACTTC
TRBJ1-3 TRBV10-2 many NA CASSTRSSGNTIYF TGCGCCAGCAGCACACGTTCCTCTGGAAACACCATATATTTT
TRBJ2-2 TRBV7-6 NA NA CASSFKPGPNTGELFF TGTGCCAGCAGCTTTAAGCCAGGTCCGAACACCGGGGAGCTGTTTTTT
TRBJ1-2 TRBV5-4 NA NA CASSLDSRGYTF TGTGCCAGCAGCTTGGACAGTCGTGGCTACACCTTC
TRBJ1-2 TRBV4-3 NA TRBD1 CASSPDRGKNYGYTF TGCGCCAGCAGCCCGGACAGGGGTAAAAACTATGGCTACACCTTC
TRBJ2-1 TRBV9 once NA CASSAVGGSGDNEQFF TGTGCCAGCAGCGCAGTTGGGGGTAGCGGCGACAATGAGCAGTTCTTC
TRBJ1-1 TRBV29-1 NA NA CSVVGWGTLNTEAFF TGCAGCGTTGTAGGGTGGGGCACCTTGAACACTGAAGCTTTCTTT
TRBJ2-7 TRBV5-6 NA NA CASSLKLQGYEQYF TGTGCCAGCAGCCTCAAACTTCAGGGGTACGAGCAGTACTTC
TRBJ2-3 TRBV11-2 NA TRBD1 CASSRTGGTDTQYF TGTGCCAGCAGCAGGACAGGGGGGACAGATACGCAGTATTTT
TRBJ2-7 TRBV6-5 once TRBD1 CATRGGQAGVEQYF TGTGCCACTAGAGGGGGACAGGCAGGTGTGGAGCAGTACTTC
TRBJ1-2 TRBV4-1 NA NA CASSQPRNMNYGYTF TGCGCCAGCAGCCAACCTAGGAACATGAACTATGGCTACACCTTC
TRBJ2-7 TRBV18 NA TRBD2 CASSPLSASGGSEQYF TGTGCCAGCTCACCTCTTTCTGCCTCGGGAGGTAGCGAGCAGTACTTC
TRBJ2-7 TRBV2 NA TRBD2 CASRPQLAGGYEQYF TGTGCCAGCAGACCCCAACTAGCGGGAGGCTACGAGCAGTACTTC
TRBJ1-5 TRBV6-1 NA NA CASIVPGGNQPQHF TGTGCCAGCATCGTACCCGGAGGGAATCAGCCCCAGCATTTT
TRBJ2-2 TRBV6-5 NA NA CASSTLKVAGELFF TGTGCCAGCAGTACGCTTAAAGTAGCCGGGGAGCTGTTTTTT
TRBJ2-2 TRBV6-4 NA TRBD2 CASRLAGGTNTGELFF TGTGCCAGCAGACTAGCGGGAGGGACGAACACCGGGGAGCTGTTTTTT
TRBJ2-5 TRBV28 few TRBD2 CASSASGNLETQYF TGTGCCAGCAGCGCCAGCGGGAATCTAGAGACCCAGTACTTC
TRBJ2-2 TRBV2 NA NA CASTGEIGELFF TGTGCCAGCACAGGGGAAATCGGGGAGCTGTTTTTT
TRBJ2-7 TRBV28 NA NA CASSLINEQYF TGTGCCAGCAGTTTAATAAACGAGCAGTACTTC
TRBJ2-2 TRBV29-1 NA TRBD1 CSGSDRGRGTGELFF TGCAGCGGCTCGGACAGGGGAAGGGGCACCGGGGAGCTGTTTTTT
TRBJ2-3 TRBV7-6 NA NA CASSLNPLWKSRNKGGTDTQYF TGTGCCAGCAGCTTAAATCCCCTATGGAAGAGTAGAAACAAAGGGGGCACAGATACGCAGTATTTT
TRBJ2-7 TRBV11-1 NA NA CASSLRRGSGEQYF TGTGCCAGCAGCTTGAGGAGGGGCTCTGGCGAGCAGTACTTC
TRBJ1-4 TRBV10-3 few NA CAISESTSNEKLFF TGTGCCATCAGTGAGTCGACTTCTAATGAAAAACTGTTTTTT
TRBJ2-2 TRBV27 NA NA CASSFGTGELFF TGTGCCAGCAGTTTCGGCACCGGGGAGCTGTTTTTT